The rows below give T cell receptor beta chains drawn from one sample of a study of T cell clonotyping in hematopoietic cell transplantation. Method: immunoSEQ multiplex PCR; TCRdb's copy keeps in-frame clones and lacks some. In the table there are more than 12,000 clones, approximately 95% of which are singletons. Sequences were derived from PBMCs, sampled 30 days after allogeneic stem cell transplant. The receptors here all came from a male patient in his sixties or seventies who had an allogeneic stem cell transplant from an unrelated donor, so the T cells may come from the graft donor. Some clones in this sample may be carry-over from other donors' samples. The CDR3 runs from the conserved cysteine through the conserved F or W. The D gene is left open where the match is weak. Size tells how often a clone was seen (once, few, many) or the class of an expanded clone, and some rows leave it out.

abundance,d_gene,v_gene,j_gene,CDR3aa,CDR3nt
-,-,TRBV2,TRBJ1-2,CASSVQGNGYTF,TGTGCCAGCAGTGTGCAGGGGAATGGCTACACCTTC
-,-,TRBV29-1,TRBJ1-1,CSVGLRGMNTEAFF,TGCAGCGTTGGCTTGAGGGGGATGAACACTGAAGCTTTCTTT
-,-,TRBV6-1,TRBJ1-1,CASSDRDGRTSEAFF,TGTGCCAGCAGTGACAGGGACGGCCGGACTTCTGAAGCTTTCTTT
once,TRBD1,TRBV19,TRBJ1-2,CASSIKGGGYTF,TGTGCCAGTAGTATAAAAGGGGGCGGCTACACCTTC
-,TRBD1,TRBV7-8,TRBJ1-2,CASSLRVRQGGIYGYTF,TGTGCCAGCAGCCTACGGGTCAGACAGGGGGGCATCTATGGCTACACCTTC
-,TRBD1,TRBV2,TRBJ2-7,CASTRDRAEEQYF,TGTGCCAGCACCCGGGACAGGGCGGAGGAGCAGTACTTC
-,-,TRBV6-1,TRBJ1-5,CASSGSWGVSQPQHF,TGTGCCAGCAGTGGGTCTTGGGGTGTCAGTCAGCCCCAGCATTTT
-,TRBD2,TRBV5-4,TRBJ2-1,CASSLEAGLRGVHEQFF,TGTGCCAGCAGCTTGGAGGCCGGGCTGCGGGGGGTACATGAGCAGTTCTTC
-,TRBD2,TRBV4-2,TRBJ2-1,CASSLPTSTSGGYNEQFF,TGTGCCAGCAGCCTACCCACCTCCACTAGCGGGGGGTACAATGAGCAGTTCTTC
-,-,TRBV2,TRBJ2-7,CASSSGRSAGSYEQYF,TGTGCCAGCTCCTCGGGGCGCTCGGCCGGGTCCTACGAGCAGTACTTC
-,-,TRBV6-5,TRBJ1-1,CASSYFPGEYTEAFF,TGTGCCAGCAGTTACTTTCCAGGGGAGTACACTGAAGCTTTCTTT
-,TRBD2,TRBV7-8,TRBJ2-3,CASSAPWPLTSGELTDTQYF,TGTGCCAGCAGCGCACCTTGGCCTCTGACTAGCGGGGAACTTACAGATACGCAGTATTTT
once,-,TRBV5-1,TRBJ1-1,CASSVGGGNTEAFF,TGCGCCAGCAGCGTGGGAGGCGGTAACACTGAAGCTTTCTTT
-,-,TRBV27,TRBJ2-1,CASSLLAELTYNEQFF,TGTGCCAGCAGTTTATTGGCGGAATTGACCTACAATGAGCAGTTCTTC
-,-,TRBV7-9,TRBJ2-2,CASSLEGHSNTGELFF,TGTGCCAGCAGCTTAGAAGGACACTCGAACACCGGGGAGCTGTTTTTT
-,-,TRBV20-1,TRBJ2-5,CSARWSETQYF,TGCAGTGCTAGATGGAGCGAGACCCAGTACTTC
-,-,TRBV9,TRBJ1-3,CASSGKQDFSGNTIYF,TGTGCCAGCAGCGGAAAACAGGACTTCTCTGGAAACACCATATATTTT
-,-,TRBV2,TRBJ2-7,CASSVGGGSYEQYF,TGTGCCAGCAGTGTGGGAGGGGGCTCCTACGAGCAGTACTTC
-,TRBD2,TRBV29-1,TRBJ2-3,CSVPGRAGNTQYF,TGCAGCGTTCCCGGGAGGGCGGGAAATACGCAGTATTTT
-,TRBD1,TRBV5-1,TRBJ1-2,CASSLEGTGVGYTF,TGCGCCAGCAGCTTGGAAGGGACAGGGGTTGGCTACACCTTC